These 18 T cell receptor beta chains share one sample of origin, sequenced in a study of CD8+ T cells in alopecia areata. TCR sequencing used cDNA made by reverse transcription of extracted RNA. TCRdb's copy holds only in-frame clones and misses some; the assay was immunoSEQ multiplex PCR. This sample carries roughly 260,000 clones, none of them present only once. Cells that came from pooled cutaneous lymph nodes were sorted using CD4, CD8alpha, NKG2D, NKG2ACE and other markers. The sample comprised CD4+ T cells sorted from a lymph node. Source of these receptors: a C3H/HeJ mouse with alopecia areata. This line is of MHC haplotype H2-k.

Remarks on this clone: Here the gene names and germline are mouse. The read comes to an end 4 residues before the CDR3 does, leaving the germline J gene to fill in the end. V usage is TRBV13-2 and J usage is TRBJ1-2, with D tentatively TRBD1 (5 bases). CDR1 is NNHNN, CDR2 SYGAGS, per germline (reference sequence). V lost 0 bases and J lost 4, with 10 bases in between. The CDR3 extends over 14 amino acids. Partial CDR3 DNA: TGTGCCAGCGGTGATGTAGGGGTGGGCTCC. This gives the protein CASGDVGVGS. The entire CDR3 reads CASGDVGVGSDYTF.

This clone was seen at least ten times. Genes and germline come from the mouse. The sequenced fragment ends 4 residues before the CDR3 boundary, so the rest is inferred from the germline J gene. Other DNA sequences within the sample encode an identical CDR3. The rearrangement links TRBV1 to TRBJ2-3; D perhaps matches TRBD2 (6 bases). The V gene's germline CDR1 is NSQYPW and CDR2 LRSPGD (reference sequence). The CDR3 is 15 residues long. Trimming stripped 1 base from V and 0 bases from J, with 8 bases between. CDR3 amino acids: CTCSAAGASAETLYF. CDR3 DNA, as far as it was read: TGCACCTGCAGTGCAGCTGGGGCTAGTGCAGAA. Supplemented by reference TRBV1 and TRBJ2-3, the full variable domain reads VTLLEQNPRWRLVPRGQAVNLRCILKNSQYPWMSWYQQDLQKQLQWLFTLRSPGDKEVKSLPGADYLATRVTDTELRLQVANMSQGRTLYCTCSAAGASAETLYFGSGTRLTVL.

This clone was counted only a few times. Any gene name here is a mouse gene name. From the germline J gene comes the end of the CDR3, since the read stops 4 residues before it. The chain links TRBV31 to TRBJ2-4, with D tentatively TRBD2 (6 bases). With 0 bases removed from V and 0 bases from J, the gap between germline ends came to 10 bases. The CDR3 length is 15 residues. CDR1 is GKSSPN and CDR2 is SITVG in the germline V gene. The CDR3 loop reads CAWSLRLGSQNTLYF. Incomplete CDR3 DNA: TGTGCCTGGAGTCTCAGGCTGGGGAGTCAAAAC.

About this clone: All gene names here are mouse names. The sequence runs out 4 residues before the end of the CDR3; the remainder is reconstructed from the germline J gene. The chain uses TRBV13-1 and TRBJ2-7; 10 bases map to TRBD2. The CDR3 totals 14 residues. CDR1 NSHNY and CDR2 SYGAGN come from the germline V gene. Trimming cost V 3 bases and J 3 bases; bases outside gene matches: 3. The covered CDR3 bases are TGTGCCAGCAGTGGGGACTGGGGTTACTAT. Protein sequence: CASSGDWGYY. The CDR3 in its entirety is CASSGDWGYYEQYF.

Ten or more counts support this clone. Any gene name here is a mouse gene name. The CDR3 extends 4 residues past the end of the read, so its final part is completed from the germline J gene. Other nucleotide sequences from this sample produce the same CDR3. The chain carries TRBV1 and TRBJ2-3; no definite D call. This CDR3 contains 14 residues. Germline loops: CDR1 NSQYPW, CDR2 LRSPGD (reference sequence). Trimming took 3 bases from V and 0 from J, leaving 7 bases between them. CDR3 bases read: TGCACCTGCAGTGCCGAGACTAGTGCAGAA. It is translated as CTCSAETSAE. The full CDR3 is CTCSAETSAETLYF.

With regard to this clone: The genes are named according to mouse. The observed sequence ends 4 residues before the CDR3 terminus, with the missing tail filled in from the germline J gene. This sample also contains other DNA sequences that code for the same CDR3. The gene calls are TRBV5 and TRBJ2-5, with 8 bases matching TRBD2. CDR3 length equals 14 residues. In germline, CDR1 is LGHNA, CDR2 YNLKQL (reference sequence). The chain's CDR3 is CASSQGWGEDTQYF. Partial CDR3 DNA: TGTGCCAGCAGCCAAGGCTGGGGGGAGGAC.

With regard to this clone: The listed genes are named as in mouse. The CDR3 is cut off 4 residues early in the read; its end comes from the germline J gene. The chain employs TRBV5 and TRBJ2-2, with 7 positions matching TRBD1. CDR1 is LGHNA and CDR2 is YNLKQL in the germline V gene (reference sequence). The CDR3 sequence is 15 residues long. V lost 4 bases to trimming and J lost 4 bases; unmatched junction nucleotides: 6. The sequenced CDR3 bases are TGTGCCAGCAGCCCCGACAGGGCAGGCACCGGG. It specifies CASSPDRAGTG. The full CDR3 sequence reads CASSPDRAGTGQLYF.

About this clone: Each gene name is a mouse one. CDR3 amino acids: CAWSPLGGAEQFF. The sequenced part of the CDR3 DNA is TGTGCCTGGAGCCCACTGGGGGGTGCT. The V and J genes are TRBV31 and TRBJ2-1; 9 positions match TRBD2. The read gets to within 4 residues of the CDR3 end, and the germline J gene fills in the rest. V lost 3 bases, J lost 6 bases, and 3 bases stayed unmatched. Germline V gene sequence: CDR1 GKSSPN, CDR2 SITVG. The length of the CDR3 is 13 residues.

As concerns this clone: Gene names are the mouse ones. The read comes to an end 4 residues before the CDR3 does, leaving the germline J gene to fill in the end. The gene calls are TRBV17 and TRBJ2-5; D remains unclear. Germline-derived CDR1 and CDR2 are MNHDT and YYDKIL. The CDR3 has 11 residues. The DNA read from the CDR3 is TGTGCTAGCAGTAGATTGGAC. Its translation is CASSRLD. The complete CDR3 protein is CASSRLDTQYF.

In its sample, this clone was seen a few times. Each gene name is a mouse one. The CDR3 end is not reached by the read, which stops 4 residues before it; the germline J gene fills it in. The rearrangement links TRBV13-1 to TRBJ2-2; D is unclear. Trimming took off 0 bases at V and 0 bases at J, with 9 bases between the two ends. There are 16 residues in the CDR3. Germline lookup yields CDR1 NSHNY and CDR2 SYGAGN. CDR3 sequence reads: CASSDGRRANTGQLYF. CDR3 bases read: TGTGCCAGCAGTGATGGCAGGCGTGCAAACACCGGG.

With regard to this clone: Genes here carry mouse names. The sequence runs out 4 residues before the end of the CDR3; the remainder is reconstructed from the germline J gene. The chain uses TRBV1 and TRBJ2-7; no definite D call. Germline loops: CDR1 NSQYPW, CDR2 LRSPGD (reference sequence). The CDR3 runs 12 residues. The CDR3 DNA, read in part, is TGCACCTGCAGTGCAGATGCTGAT. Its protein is CTCSADAD. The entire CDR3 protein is CTCSADADEQYF.

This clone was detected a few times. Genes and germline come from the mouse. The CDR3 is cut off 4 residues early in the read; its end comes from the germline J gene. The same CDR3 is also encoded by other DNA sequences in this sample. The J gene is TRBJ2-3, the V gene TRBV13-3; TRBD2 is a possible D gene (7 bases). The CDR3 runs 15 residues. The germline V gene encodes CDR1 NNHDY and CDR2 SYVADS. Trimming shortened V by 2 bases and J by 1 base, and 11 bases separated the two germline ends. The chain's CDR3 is CASSEGGLGAETLYF. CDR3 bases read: TGTGCCAGCAGTGAAGGGGGGCTGGGTGCAGAA.

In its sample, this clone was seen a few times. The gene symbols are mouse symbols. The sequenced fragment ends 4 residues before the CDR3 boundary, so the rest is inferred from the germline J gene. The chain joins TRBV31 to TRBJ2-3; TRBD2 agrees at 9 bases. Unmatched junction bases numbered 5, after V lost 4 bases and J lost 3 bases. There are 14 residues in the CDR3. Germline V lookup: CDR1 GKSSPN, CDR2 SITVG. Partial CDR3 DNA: TGTGCCTGGAATGGGGGGGCGCGGGCAGAA. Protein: CAWNGGARAE. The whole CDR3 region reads CAWNGGARAETLYF.

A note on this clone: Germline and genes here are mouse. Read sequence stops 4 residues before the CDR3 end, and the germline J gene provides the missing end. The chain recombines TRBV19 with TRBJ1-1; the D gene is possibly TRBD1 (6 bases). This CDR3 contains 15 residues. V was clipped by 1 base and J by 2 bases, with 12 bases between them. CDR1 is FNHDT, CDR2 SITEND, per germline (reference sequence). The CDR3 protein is CASSIRAGVNTEVFF. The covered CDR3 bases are TGTGCCAGCAGTATAAGGGCAGGGGTCAACACA.

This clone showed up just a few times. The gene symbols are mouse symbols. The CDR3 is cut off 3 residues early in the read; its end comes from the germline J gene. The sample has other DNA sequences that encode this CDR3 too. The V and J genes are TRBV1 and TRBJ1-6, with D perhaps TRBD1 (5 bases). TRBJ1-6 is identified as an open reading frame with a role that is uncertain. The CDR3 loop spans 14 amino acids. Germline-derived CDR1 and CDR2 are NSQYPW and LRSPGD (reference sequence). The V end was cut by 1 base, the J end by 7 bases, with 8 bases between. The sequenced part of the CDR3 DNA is TGCACCTGCAGTGCAGCGGACAACAATTCGCCC. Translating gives CTCSAADNNSP. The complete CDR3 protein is CTCSAADNNSPLYF.

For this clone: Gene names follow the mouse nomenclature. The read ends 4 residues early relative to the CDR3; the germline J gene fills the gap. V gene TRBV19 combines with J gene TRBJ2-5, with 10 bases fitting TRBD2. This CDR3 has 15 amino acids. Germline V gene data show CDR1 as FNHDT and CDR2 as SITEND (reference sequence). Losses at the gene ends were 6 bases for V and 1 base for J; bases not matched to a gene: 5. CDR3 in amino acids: CASTPDWGDQDTQYF. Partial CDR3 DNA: TGTGCCAGCACCCCTGACTGGGGGGACCAAGAC.

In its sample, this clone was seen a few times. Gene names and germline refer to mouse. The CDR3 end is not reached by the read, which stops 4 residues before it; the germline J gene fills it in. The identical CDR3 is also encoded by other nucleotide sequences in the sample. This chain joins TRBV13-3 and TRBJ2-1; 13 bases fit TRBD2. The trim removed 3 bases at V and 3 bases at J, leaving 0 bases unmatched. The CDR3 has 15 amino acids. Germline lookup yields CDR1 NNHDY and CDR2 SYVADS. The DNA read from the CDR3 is TGTGCCAGCAGTGGGACTGGGGGGGCCTATGCT. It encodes CASSGTGGAYA. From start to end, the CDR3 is CASSGTGGAYAEQFF.

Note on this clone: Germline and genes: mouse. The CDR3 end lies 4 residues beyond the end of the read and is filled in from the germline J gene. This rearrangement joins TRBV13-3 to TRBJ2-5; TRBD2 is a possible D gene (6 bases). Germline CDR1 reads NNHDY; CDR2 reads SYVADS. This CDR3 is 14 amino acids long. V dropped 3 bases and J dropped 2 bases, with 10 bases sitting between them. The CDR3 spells CASSGTGFQDTQYF. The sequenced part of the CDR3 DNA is TGTGCCAGCAGTGGAACTGGGTTCCAAGAC.